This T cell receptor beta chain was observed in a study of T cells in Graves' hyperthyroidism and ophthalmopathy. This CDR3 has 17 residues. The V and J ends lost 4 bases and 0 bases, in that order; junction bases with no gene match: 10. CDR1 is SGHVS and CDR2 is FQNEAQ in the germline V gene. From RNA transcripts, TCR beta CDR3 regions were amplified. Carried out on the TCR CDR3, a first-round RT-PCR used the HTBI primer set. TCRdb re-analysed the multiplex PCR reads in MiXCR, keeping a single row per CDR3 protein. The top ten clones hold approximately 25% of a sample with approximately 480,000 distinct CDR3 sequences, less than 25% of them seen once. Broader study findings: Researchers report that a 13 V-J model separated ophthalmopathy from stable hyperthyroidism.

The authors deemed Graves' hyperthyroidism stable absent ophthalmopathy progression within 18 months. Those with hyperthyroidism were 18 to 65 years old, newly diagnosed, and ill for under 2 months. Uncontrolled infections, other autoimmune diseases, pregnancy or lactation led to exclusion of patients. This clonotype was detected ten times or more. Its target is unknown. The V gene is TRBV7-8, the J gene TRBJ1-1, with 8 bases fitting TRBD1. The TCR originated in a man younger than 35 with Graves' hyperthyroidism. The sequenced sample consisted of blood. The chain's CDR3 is CASSSRRDRSLNTEAFF. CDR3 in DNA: TGTGCCAGCAGCTCGAGGCGGGACAGGAGCCTGAACACTGAAGCTTTCTTT.